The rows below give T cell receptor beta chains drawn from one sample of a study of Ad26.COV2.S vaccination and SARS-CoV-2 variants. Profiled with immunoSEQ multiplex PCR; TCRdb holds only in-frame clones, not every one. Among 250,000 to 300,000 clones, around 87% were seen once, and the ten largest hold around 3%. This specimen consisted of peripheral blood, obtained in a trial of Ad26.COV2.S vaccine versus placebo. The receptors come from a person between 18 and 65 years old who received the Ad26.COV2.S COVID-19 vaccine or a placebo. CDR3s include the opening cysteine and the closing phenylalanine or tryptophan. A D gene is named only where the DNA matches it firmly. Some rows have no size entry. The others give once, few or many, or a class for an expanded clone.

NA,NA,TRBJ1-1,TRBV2,TGTGCCAGCAGTGCGCTGGGTAAGAGAGCTTTCTTT,CASSALGKRAFF
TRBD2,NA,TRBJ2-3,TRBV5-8,TGTGCCAGCAGCTTTAGTGGCCTAGCGGGAGATACGCAGTATTTT,CASSFSGLAGDTQYF
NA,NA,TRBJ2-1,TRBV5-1,TGCGCCAGCCGGGACTCGGCCTACAATGAGCAGTTCTTC,CASRDSAYNEQFF
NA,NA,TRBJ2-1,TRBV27,TGTGCCAGCAGTTTATACTGGCAAAGCTCCTACAATGAGCAGTTCTTC,CASSLYWQSSYNEQFF
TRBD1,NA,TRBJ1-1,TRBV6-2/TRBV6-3,TGTGCCAGCAGTTACTGGAGGGGGAGGGGGCCTGAAGCTTTCTTT,CASSYWRGRGPEAFF
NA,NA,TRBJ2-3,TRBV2,TGTGCCAGCAGTGAAAGGGATACGCAGTATTTT,CASSERDTQYF
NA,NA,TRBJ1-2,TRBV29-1,TGCAGCGTTGACTACGGGGCTCTGAACTATGGCTACACCTTC,CSVDYGALNYGYTF
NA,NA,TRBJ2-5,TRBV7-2,TGTGCCAGCAGCTCGAATCCGGGCCCTCAAGAGACCCAGTACTTC,CASSSNPGPQETQYF
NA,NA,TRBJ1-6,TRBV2,TGTGCCAGCAGTGAGGTCGTCCCGCGCTATAATTCACCCCTCCACTTT,CASSEVVPRYNSPLHF
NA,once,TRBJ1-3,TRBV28,TGTGCCAGCACCCCGTCGGGGTCTGGAAACACCATATATTTT,CASTPSGSGNTIYF
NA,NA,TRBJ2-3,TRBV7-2,TGTGCCAGCAGCTTAATAGCCGCTCCTAGCACAGATACGCAGTATTTT,CASSLIAAPSTDTQYF
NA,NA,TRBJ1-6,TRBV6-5,TGTGCCAGCAGTTACACCGGGACGATAAATTCACCCCTCCACTTT,CASSYTGTINSPLHF
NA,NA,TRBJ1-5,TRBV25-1,TGTGCCAGGGGAAGCAATCAGCCCCAGCATTTT,CARGSNQPQHF
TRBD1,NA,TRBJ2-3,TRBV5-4,TGTGCCAGCAGTTCACAGGGGGGTACGCAGTATTTT,CASSSQGGTQYF
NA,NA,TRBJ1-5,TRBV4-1,TGCGCCAGCAGCCTCGGACAAGCATCTAACAATCAGCCCCAGCATTTT,CASSLGQASNNQPQHF
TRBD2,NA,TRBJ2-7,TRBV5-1,TGCGCCAGCAGGACTAGCGCCGAAACCTACGAGCAGTACTTC,CASRTSAETYEQYF
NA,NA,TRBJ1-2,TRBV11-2,TGTGCCAGCAGCCCCGACAAGAACTATGGCTACACCTTC,CASSPDKNYGYTF
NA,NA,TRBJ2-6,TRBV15,TGTGCCACCAGCAGACAGGTTATAGGTACGGGGGCCAACGTCCTGACTTTC,CATSRQVIGTGANVLTF
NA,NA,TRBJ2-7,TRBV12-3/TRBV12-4,TGTGCCAGCAGTCCTTCTTCCTACGAGCAGTACTTC,CASSPSSYEQYF
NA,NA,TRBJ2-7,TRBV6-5,TGTGCCAGCAGCCGTCCCCCACGGAGGTTCTACGAGCAGTACTTC,CASSRPPRRFYEQYF
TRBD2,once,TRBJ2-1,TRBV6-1,TGTGCCAGCAGTGAAGTATGGGCTAGCGGGACGGTCTACAATGAGCAGTTCTTC,CASSEVWASGTVYNEQFF
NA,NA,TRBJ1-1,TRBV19,TGTGCCAGTACCCCTGGATGGGGGCGAAGCACTGAAGCTTTCTTT,CASTPGWGRSTEAFF
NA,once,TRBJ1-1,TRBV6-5,TGTGCCAGCAGTTACGGTAGGGGCAACACTGAAGCTTTCTTT,CASSYGRGNTEAFF
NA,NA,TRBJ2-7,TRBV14,TGTGCCAGCAGAAGGGGGGGCGGGATCTCCTACGAGCAGTACTTC,CASRRGGGISYEQYF
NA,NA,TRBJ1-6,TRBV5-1,TGCGCCAGCAGCTTATCTCAGTATTCACCCCTCCACTTT,CASSLSQYSPLHF
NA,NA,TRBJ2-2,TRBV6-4,TGTGCCAGCAGTGACGGGGAAACCGGGGAGCTGTTTTTT,CASSDGETGELFF
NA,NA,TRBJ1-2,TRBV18,TGTGCCAGCTCACCTAAGGGATCTGGCGGAAACTATGGCTACACCTTC,CASSPKGSGGNYGYTF
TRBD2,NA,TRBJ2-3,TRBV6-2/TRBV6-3,TGTGCCAGCAGTCCCGGGACTAGCGGCCCGATCTCAGATACGCAGTATTTT,CASSPGTSGPISDTQYF